This T cell receptor beta chain was recorded in a study of T cells in localized non-small cell lung cancer. Whole-study findings and limits: The study detected a median roughly 61 of the top 100 tumor clones in adjacent lung. Blood T cell density predicted longer survival; adjacent-lung clonality, shorter.

Germline V gene sequence: CDR1 SGHVS, CDR2 FQNEAQ. The CDR3 is made up of 16 amino acids. Trimming took off 1 base at V and 5 bases at J, with 18 bases between the two ends. The assay was immunoSEQ multiplex PCR, and TCRdb's table has in-frame clones only and misses some. The sample comprises about 12,000 clones, more than 75% of which are singletons, and under 30% rests with the top ten. A remark on this clone: No antigen is known for it.

The input for sequencing was peripheral blood, taken before any cancer treatment. The rearrangement links TRBV7-8 to TRBJ2-7, with D maybe TRBD1 (6 bases). This TCR was recovered from a male donor at least 60 years old with stage I squamous cell lung carcinoma. CDR3 sequence: CASSLGGRVHRNEQYF. For the CDR3, the DNA is TGTGCCAGCAGCTTAGGGGGGCGCGTCCACCGAAACGAGCAGTACTTC.